This entry is about one TCR beta chain. The antigen is not known. These data belong to a study of tumor-infiltrating lymphocytes in localized non-small cell lung cancer. Study findings and constraints: Tumor T-cell fraction was not associated with recurrence-free survival. Higher tumor T cell infiltration than in uninvolved lung was supported by TCRbeta sequencing. Immunotypes IM1 and IM2 had similar TCR-derived T-cell fractions.

The CDR3 runs 15 residues. Trimming cost V 8 bases and J 5 bases, with 18 bases left between them. Germline V gene sequence: CDR1 SGHTA, CDR2 FQGNSA. The protocol was immunoSEQ multiplex PCR, while the TCRdb copy is restricted to in-frame clones and leaves out a portion. The sample holds 5,500 to 7,000 clones, over 60% seen once. This chain joins TRBV7-2 and TRBJ2-2; either TRBD1 or TRBD2 may supply D (6 bases each). This receptor was taken from a human donor with non-small cell lung cancer. The sequencing sample was made of lung tumor tissue. CDR3 sequence: CASAWGRRGTGELFF. The CDR3 bases are TGTGCCAGCGCCTGGGGCAGGAGGGGGACCGGGGAGCTGTTTTTT.